This T cell receptor (beta chain) was captured by sequencing in a study of blood T cell repertoires in COVID-19. Turning to the study itself: Whether acute or convalescent, the COVID-19 samples came from the United States, Italy and Spain. The analysed material was cDNA or gDNA that came from T cells, B-cell-depleted T cells, or PBMCs.

Per the study methods: It was from reference gene primer amplification that nucleated cell counts were estimated. Clones were sequenced by immunoSEQ multiplex PCR, and TCRdb holds only the in-frame ones, with some missing. V, J and clone size are those of that table, while D and trimming were read from the DNA. The sample has roughly 70,000 clones; about 80% are singletons. The CDR3 has 14 amino acids. The V and J ends lost 6 bases and 6 bases respectively, with 18 bases between them. Per germline, CDR1 MNHEY and CDR2 SVGEGT. The rearrangement links TRBV6-2 or TRBV6-3 to TRBJ2-7, with a weak D call TRBD1 (6 bases). The source material was peripheral blood. This sequence originates from a human donor in a cohort sampled during active COVID-19. The CDR3 DNA is TGTGCCAGCAGATACCACCGGACAGCGTCCGAGCAGTACTTC. Its protein is CASRYHRTASEQYF.